This T cell receptor (beta chain) is from a study of shared clonotypes between healthy human individuals. Study details: For every donor, three CD4 naive, three CD4 memory, two CD8 naive and one CD8 memory plates were used.

Execution of the assay was at deep level. Method: immunoSEQ multiplex PCR; TCRdb's copy keeps in-frame clones and lacks some. The sample yields millions of clones, approximately 93% seen once. The sequence was collected from a man in his late teens or twenties in good health. Some clones in this sample may be carry-over from other donors' samples. The sample consisted of naive CD4+ T cells from PBMCs. Sample subset: CD45RA+ positively selected.

In DNA form, the CDR3 reads TGTGCCAGCAGCTTGGCCGGCGGGAGTTATTACGAGCAGTACTTC. Its translation is CASSLAGGSYYEQYF. The gene calls are TRBV5-5 and TRBJ2-7; TRBD2 matches at 7 bases. CDR3 size: 15 residues. With V trimmed by 0 bases and J by 4 bases, 7 bases remained unmatched. CDR1 and CDR2 (germline): SGHKS, YYEKEE (reference sequence). The variable domain in full, with the rest retrieved from reference TRBV5-5 and TRBJ2-7, is DAGVTQSPTHLIKTRGQQVTLRCSPISGHKSVSWYQQVLGQGPQFIFQYYEKEERGRGNFPDRFSARQFPNYSSELNVNALLLGDSALYLCASSLAGGSYYEQYFGPGTRLTVT.